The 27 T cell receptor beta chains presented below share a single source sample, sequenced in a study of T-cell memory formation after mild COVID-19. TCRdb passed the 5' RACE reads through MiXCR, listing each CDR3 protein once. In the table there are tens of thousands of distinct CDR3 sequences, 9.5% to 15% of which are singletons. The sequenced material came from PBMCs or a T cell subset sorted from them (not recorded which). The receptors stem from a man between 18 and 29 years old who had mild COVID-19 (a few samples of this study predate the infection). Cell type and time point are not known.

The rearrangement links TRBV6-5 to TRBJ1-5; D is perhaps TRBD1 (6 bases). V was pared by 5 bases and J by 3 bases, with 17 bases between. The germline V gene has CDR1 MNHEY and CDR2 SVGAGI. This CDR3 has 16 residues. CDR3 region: CASSENRDSDNQPQHF. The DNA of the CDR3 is TGTGCCAGCAGTGAAAACAGGGACTCAGACAATCAGCCCCAGCATTTT.

This CDR3 is CASSSITGYNQPQHF. CDR3 DNA: TGTGCCAGCAGTTCCATCACAGGATACAATCAGCCCCAGCATTTT. The chain carries TRBV6-2 or TRBV6-3 and TRBJ1-5; TRBD1 might be the D (5 bases). The V gene lost 4 bases and the J gene lost 3 bases, with 13 bases spanning the gap. The CDR3 has 15 amino acids. Germline lookup yields CDR1 MNHEY and CDR2 SVGEGT.

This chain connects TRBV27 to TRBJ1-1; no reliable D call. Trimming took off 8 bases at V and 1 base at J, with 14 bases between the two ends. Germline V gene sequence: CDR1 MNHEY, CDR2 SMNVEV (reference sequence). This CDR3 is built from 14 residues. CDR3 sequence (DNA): TGTGCCAGCGGAGGACTCCCTCCGAACACTGAAGCTTTCTTT. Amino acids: CASGGLPPNTEAFF.

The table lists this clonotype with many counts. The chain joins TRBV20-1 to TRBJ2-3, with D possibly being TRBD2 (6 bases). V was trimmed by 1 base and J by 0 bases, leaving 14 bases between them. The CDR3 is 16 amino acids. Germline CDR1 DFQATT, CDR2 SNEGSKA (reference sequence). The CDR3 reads CSARVWGDASTDTQYF. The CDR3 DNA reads TGCAGTGCTAGAGTTTGGGGGGACGCTAGCACAGATACGCAGTATTTT.

This CDR3 is CASSVEGFSEQYF. Written as DNA, the CDR3 is TGTGCCAGCAGCGTAGAGGGGTTCTCCGAGCAGTACTTC. The chain links TRBV9 to TRBJ2-7, with TRBD1 as a possible D gene (5 bases). The germline CDR1 and CDR2 sequences are SGDLS and YYNGEE. The CDR3 length is 13 residues. Trimming removed 0 bases from V and 6 bases from J, with 10 bases in between.

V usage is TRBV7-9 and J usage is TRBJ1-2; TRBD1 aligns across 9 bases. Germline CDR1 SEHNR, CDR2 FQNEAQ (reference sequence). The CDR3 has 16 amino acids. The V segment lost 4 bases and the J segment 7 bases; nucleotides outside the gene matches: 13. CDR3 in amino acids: CASSSIGTGWSPGYTF. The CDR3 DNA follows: TGTGCCAGCAGCTCAATCGGGACAGGGTGGTCTCCTGGCTACACCTTC.

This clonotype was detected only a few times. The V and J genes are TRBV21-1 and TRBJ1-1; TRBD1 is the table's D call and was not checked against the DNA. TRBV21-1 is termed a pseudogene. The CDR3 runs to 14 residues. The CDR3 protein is CASSKGGKNTEAFF. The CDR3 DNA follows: TGTGCCAGCAGCAAGGGGGGTAAGAACACTGAAGCTTTCTTT.

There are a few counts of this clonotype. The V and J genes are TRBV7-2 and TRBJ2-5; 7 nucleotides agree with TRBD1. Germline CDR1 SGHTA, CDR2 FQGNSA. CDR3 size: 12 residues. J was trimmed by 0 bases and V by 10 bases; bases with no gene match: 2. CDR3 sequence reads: CATGTDQETQYF. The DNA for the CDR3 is TGTGCCACCGGGACAGACCAAGAGACCCAGTACTTC.

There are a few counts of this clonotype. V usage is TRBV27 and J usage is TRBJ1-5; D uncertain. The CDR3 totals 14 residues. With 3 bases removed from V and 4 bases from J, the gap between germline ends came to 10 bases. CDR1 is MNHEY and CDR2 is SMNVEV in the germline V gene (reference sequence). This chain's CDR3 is CASSFYGPNQPQHF. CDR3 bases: TGTGCCAGCAGTTTCTACGGGCCTAATCAGCCCCAGCATTTT.

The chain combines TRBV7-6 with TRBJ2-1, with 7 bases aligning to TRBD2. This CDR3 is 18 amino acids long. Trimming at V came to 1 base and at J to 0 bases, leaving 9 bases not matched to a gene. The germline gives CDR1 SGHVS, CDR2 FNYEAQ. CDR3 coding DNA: TGTGCCAGCAGCTTAGGCGGGGGTTCCCTTAGCTCCTACAATGAGCAGTTCTTC. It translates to CASSLGGGSLSSYNEQFF.

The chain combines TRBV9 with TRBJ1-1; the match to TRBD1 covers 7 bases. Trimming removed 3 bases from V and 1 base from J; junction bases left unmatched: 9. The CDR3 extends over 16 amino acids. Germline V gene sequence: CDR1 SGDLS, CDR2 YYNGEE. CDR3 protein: CASSANRGAPNTEAFF. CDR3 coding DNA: TGTGCCAGCAGCGCAAACAGGGGCGCGCCGAACACTGAAGCTTTCTTT.

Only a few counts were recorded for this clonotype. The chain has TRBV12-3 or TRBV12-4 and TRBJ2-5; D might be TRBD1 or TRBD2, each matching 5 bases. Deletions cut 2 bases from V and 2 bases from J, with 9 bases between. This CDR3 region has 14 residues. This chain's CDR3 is CASSLRGLQETQYF. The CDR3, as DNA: TGTGCCAGCAGTTTACGGGGCCTTCAAGAGACCCAGTACTTC.

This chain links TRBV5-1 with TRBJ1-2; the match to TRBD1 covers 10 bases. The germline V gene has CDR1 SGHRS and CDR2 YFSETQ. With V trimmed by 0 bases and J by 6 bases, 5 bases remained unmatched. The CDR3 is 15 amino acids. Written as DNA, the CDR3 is TGCGCCAGCAGCTTGGTTGCGACAGGGGGCGATGGCTACACCTTC. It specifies CASSLVATGGDGYTF.

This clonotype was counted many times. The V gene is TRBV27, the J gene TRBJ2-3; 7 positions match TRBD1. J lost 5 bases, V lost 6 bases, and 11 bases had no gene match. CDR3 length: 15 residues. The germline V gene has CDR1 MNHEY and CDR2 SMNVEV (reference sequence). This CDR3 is CASRPDRAPVDTQYF. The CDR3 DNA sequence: TGTGCCAGCAGGCCCGACAGGGCTCCCGTAGATACGCAGTATTTT.

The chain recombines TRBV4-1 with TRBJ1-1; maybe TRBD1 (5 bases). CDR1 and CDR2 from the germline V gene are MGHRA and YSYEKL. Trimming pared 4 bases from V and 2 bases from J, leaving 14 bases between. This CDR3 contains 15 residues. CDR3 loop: CASSPGPGPNTEAFF. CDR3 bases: TGCGCCAGCAGCCCGGGGCCGGGACCTAACACTGAAGCTTTCTTT.

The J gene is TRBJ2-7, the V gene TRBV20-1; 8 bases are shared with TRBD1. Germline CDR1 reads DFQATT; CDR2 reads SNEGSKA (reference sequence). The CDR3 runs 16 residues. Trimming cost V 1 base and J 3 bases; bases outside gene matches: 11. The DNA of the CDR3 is TGCAGTGCTAGAGCTCGAATGACAGGGGAAAACTACGAGCAGTACTTC. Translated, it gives CSARARMTGENYEQYF.

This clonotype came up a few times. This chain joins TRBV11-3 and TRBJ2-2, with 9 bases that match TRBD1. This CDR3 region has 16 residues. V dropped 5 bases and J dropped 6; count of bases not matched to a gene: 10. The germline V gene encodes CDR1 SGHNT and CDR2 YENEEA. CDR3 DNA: TGTGCCAGCAGCCCCTCCCGGACAGGGGTGTCCGGGGAGCTGTTTTTT. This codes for CASSPSRTGVSGELFF.

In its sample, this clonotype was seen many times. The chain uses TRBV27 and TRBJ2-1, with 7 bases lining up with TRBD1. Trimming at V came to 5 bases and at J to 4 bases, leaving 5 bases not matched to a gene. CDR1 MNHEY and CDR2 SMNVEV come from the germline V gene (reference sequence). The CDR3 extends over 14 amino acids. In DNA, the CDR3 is TGTGCCAGCAGTCCCATGGGACAGTACAATGAGCAGTTCTTC. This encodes CASSPMGQYNEQFF.

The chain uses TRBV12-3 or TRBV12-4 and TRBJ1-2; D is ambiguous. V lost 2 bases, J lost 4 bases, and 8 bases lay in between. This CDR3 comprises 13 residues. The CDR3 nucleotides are TGTGCCAGCAGTTTACGCAAGTTCTATGGCTACACCTTC. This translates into CASSLRKFYGYTF.

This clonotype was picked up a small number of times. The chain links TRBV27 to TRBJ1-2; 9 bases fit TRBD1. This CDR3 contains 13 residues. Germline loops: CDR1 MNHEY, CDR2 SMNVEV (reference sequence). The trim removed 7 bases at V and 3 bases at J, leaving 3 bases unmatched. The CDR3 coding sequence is TGTGCCAGCAAGGACAGGGGATACTATGGCTACACCTTC. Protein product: CASKDRGYYGYTF.

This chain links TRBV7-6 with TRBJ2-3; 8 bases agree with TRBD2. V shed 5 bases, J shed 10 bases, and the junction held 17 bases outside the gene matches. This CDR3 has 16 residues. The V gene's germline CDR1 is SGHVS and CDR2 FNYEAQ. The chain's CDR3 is CASSREGTLGPSAQYF. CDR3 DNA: TGTGCCAGCAGCCGGGAGGGGACACTGGGTCCGTCGGCGCAGTATTTT.

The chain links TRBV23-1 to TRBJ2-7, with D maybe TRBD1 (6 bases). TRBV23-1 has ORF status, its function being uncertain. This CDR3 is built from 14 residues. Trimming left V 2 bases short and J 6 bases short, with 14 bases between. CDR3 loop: CASSQDRWRCEQYV. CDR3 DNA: TGCGCCAGCAGTCAAGACAGGTGGCGGTGCGAGCAGTACGTC.

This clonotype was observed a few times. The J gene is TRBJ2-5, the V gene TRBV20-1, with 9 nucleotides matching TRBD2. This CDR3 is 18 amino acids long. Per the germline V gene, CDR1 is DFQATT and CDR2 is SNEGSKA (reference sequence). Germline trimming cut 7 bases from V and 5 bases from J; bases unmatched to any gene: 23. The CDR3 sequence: CSGSGPGLARMDVETQYF. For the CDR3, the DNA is TGCAGTGGCAGCGGACCAGGACTAGCGCGGATGGATGTGGAGACCCAGTACTTC.

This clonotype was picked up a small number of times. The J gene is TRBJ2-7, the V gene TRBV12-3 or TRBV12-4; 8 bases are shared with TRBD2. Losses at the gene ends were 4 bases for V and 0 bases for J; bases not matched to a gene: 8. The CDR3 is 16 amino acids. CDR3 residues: CASSSLTSVSSYEQYF. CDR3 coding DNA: TGTGCCAGCAGTTCCCTGACTAGCGTCAGCTCCTACGAGCAGTACTTC.

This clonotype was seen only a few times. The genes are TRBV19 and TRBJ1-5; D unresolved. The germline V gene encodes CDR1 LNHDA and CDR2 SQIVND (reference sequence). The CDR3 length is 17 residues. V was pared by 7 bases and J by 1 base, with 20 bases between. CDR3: CASTEFPGILSNQPQHF. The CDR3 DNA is TGTGCCAGTACCGAATTTCCGGGGATTCTCAGCAATCAGCCCCAGCATTTT.

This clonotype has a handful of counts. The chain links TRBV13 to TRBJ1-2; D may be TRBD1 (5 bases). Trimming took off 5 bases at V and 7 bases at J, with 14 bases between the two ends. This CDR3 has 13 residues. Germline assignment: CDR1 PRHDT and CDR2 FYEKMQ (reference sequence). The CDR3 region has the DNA TGTGCCAGCAGCCAGGGAGCCGGGTTTGGCTACACCTTC. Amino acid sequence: CASSQGAGFGYTF.

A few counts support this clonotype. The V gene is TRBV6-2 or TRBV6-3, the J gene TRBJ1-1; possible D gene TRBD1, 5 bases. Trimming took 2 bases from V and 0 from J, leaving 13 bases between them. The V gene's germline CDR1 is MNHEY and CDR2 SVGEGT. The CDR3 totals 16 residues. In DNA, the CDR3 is TGTGCCAGCAGTTACGGGGGGACTTACATGAACACTGAAGCTTTCTTT. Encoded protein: CASSYGGTYMNTEAFF.